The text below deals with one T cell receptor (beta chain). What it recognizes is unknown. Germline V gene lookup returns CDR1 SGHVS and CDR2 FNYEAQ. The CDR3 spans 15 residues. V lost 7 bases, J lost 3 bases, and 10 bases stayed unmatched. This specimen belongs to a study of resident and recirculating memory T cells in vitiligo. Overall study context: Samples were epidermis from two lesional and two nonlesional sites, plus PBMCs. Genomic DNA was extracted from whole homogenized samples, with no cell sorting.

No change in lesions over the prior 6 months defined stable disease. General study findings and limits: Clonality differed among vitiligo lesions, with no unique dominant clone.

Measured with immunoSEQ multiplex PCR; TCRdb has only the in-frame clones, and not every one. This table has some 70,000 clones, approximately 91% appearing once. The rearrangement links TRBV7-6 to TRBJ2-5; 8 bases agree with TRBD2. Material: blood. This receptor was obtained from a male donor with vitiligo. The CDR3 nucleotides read TGTGCCAGCACCGAAAAATTAGCGGGGAAAGAGACCCAGTACTTC. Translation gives CASTEKLAGKETQYF. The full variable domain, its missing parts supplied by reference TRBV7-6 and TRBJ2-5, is GAGVSQSPRYKVTKRGQDVALRCDPISGHVSLYWYRQALGQGPEFLTYFNYEAQQDKSGLPNDRFSAERPEGSISTLTIQRTEQRDSAMYRCASTEKLAGKETQYFGPGTRLLVL.